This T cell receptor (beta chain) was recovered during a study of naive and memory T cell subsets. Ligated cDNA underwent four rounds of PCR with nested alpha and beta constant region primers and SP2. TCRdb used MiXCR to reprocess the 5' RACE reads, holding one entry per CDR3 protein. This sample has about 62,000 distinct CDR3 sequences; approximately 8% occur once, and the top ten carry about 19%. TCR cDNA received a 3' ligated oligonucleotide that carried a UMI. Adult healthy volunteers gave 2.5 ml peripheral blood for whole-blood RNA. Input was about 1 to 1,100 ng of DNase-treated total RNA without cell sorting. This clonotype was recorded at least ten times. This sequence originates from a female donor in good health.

The CDR3 reads CASSLVTLNTEAFF. Written as DNA, the CDR3 is TGTGCCAGCAGTTTGGTAACGTTGAACACTGAAGCTTTCTTT. The chain has TRBV28 and TRBJ1-1; D not certain. The CDR3 loop spans 14 amino acids. Trimming stripped 3 bases from V and 0 bases from J, with 8 bases between. Germline V CDR1 and CDR2: MDHEN, SYDVKM.